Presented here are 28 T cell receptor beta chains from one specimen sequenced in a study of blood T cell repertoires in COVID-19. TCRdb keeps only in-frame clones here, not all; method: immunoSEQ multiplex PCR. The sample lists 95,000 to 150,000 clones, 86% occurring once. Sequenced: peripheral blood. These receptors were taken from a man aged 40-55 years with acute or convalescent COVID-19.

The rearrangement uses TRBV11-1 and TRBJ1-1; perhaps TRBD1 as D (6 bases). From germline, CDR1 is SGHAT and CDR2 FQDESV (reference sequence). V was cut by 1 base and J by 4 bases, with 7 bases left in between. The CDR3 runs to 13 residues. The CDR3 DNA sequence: TGTGCCAGCAGCTTAGGGGGGCGCACTGAAGCTTTCTTT. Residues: CASSLGGRTEAFF.

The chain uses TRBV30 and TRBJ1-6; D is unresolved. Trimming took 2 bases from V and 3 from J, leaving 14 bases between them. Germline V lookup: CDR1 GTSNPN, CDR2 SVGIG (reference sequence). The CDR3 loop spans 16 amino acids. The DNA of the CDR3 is TGTGCCTGGAGTTCTTCTAGAAGTAGCTATAATTCACCCCTCCACTTT. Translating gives CAWSSSRSSYNSPLHF.

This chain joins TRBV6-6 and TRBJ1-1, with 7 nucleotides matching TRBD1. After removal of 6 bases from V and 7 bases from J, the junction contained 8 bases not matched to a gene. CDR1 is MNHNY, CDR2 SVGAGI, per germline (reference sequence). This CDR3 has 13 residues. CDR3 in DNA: TGTGCCAGCAGCTCTCATGACAGGGTTGAAGCTTTCTTT. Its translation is CASSSHDRVEAFF.

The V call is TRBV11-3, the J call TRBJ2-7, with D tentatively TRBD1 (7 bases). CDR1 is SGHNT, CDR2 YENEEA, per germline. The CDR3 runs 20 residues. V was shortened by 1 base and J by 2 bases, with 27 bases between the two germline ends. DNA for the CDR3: TGTGCCAGCAGCTTAGTAGTAATACGGATACCGGGGGACAGTCCCTACGAGCAGTACTTC. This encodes CASSLVVIRIPGDSPYEQYF.

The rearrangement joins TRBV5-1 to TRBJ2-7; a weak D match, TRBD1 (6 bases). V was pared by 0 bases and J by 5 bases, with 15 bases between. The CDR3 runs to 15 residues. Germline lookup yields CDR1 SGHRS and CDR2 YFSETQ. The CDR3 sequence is CASSLEKFRGHEQYF. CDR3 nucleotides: TGCGCCAGCAGCTTGGAGAAATTCAGGGGCCACGAGCAGTACTTC.

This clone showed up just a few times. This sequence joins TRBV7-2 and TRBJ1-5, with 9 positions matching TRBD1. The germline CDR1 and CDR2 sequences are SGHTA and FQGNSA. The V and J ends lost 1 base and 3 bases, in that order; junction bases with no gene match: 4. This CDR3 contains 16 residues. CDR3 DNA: TGTGCCAGCAGCTTAGGGAGGGACAGGGTCAATCAGCCCCAGCATTTT. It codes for CASSLGRDRVNQPQHF. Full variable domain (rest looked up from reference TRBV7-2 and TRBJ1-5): GAGVSQSPSNKVTEKGKDVELRCDPISGHTALYWYRQSLGQGLEFLIYFQGNSAPDKSGLPSDRFSAERTGGSVSTLTIQRTQQEDSAVYLCASSLGRDRVNQPQHFGDGTRLSIL.

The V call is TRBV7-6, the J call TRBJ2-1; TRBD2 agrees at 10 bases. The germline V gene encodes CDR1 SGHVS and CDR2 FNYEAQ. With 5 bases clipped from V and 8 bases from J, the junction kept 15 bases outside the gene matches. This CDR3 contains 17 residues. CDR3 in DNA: TGTGCCAGCAGCCCTCTAGCGGGAGACGGGTTGGACCATGAGCAGTTCTTC. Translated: CASSPLAGDGLDHEQFF.

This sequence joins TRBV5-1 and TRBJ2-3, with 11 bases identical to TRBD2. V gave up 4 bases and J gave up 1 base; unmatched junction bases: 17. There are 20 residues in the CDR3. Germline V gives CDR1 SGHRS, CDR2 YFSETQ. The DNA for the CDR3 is TGCGCCAGCAGCCTAATACGGGGAGCTAGCGGGAGGCGACGCACAGATACGCAGTATTTT. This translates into CASSLIRGASGRRRTDTQYF.

The CDR3 loop reads CSVTGTYTGELFF. CDR3 DNA sequence: TGCAGCGTTACCGGGACTTACACCGGGGAGCTGTTTTTT. The chain carries TRBV29-1 and TRBJ2-2, with a possible D match to TRBD2 (6 bases). Between the trimmed V and J ends, which lost 5 bases and 3 bases, there was a span of 10 bases. The CDR3 sequence is 13 residues long. Germline loops: CDR1 SQVTM, CDR2 ANQGSEA.

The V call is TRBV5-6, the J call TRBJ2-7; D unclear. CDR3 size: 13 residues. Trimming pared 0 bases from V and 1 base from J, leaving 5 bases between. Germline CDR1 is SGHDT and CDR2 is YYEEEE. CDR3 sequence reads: CASSLGQSYEQYF. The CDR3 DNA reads TGTGCCAGCAGCTTGGGGCAGTCCTACGAGCAGTACTTC.

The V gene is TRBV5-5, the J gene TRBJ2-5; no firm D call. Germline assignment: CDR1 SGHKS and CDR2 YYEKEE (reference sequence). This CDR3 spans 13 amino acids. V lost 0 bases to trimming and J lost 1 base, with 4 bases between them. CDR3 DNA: TGTGCCAGCAGCTTGGGCGGCCAAGAGACCCAGTACTTC. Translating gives CASSLGGQETQYF.

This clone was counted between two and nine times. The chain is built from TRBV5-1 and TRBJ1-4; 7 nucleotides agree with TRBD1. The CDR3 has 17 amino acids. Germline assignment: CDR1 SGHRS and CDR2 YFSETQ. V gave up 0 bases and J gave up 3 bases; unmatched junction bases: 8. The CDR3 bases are TGCGCCAGCAGCTTGGGGGGACAGACAGAACCTAATGAAAAACTGTTTTTT. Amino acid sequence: CASSLGGQTEPNEKLFF.

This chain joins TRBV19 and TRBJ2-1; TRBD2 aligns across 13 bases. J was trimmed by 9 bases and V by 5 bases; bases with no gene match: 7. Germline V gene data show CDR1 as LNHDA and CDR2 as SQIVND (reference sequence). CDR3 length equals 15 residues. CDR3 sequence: CASSAGTSGIGEQFF. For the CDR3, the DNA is TGTGCCAGTAGTGCCGGGACTAGCGGGATAGGTGAGCAGTTCTTC.

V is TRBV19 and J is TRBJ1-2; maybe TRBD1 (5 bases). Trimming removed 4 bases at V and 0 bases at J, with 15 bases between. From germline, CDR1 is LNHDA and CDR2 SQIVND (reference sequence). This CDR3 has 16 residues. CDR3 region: CASSKFGAQANYGYTF. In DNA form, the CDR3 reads TGTGCCAGTAGTAAGTTTGGGGCCCAAGCTAACTATGGCTACACCTTC. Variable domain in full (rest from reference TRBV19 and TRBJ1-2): DGGITQSPKYLFRKEGQNVTLSCEQNLNHDAMYWYRQDPGQGLRLIYYSQIVNDFQKGDIAEGYSVSREKKESFPLTVTSAQKNPTAFYLCASSKFGAQANYGYTFGSGTRLTVV.

The CDR3 nucleotides read TGTGCCAGCAGCCAACCCCCGGACAGGGGCCGCACAGATACGCAGTATTTT. It codes for CASSQPPDRGRTDTQYF. The rearrangement links TRBV14 to TRBJ2-3, with TRBD1 matching over 9 bases. The CDR3 length is 17 residues. CDR1 is SGHDN and CDR2 is FVKESK in the germline V gene. The V gene end was trimmed by 2 bases and the J gene end by 1 base; junction bases not matched to a gene: 7.

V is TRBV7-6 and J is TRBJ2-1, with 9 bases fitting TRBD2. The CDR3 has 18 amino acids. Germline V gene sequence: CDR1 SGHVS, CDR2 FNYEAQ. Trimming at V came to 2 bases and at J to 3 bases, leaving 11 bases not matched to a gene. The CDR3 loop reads CASSLSGASGIGYNEQFF. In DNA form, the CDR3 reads TGTGCCAGCAGCTTAAGTGGGGCTAGCGGGATCGGCTACAATGAGCAGTTCTTC.

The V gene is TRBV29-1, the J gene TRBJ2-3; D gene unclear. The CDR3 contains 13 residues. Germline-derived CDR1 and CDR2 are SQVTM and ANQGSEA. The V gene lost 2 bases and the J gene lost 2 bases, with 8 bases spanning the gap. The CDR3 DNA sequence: TGCAGCGTTGAACCGGGTTCCACAGATACGCAGTATTTT. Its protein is CSVEPGSTDTQYF.

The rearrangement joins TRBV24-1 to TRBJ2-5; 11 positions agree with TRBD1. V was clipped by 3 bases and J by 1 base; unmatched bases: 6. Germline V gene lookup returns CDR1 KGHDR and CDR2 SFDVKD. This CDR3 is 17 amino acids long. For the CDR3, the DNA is TGTGCCACCAGTGATACAAGGACAGGGGGCCTCCAAGAGACCCAGTACTTC. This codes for CATSDTRTGGLQETQYF.

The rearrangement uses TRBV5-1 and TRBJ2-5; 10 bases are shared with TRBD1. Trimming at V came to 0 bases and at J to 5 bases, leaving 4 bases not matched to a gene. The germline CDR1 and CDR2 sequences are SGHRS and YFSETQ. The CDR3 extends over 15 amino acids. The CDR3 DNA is TGCGCCAGCAGCTTGGGACAGGGGGCGTTTGAGACCCAGTACTTC. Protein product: CASSLGQGAFETQYF.

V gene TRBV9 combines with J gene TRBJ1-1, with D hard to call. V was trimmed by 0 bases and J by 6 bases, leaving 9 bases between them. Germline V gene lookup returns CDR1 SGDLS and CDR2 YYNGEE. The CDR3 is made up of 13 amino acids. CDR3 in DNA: TGTGCCAGCAGCGTAGGGGCAGGTGCTGAAGCTTTCTTT. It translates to CASSVGAGAEAFF.

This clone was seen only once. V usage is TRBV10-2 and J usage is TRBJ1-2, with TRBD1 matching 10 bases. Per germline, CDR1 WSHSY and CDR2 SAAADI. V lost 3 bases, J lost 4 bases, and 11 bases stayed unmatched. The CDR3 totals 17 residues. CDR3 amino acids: CASSDLRDRGVGYGYTF. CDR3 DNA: TGCGCCAGCAGTGACCTCCGGGACAGGGGAGTTGGCTATGGCTACACCTTC.

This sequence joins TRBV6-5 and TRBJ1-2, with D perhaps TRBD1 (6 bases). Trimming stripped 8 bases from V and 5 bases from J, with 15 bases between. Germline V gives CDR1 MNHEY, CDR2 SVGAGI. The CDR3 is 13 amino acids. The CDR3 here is CASVLDRPYGYTF. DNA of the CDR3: TGTGCCAGCGTACTCGACAGGCCATATGGCTACACCTTC.

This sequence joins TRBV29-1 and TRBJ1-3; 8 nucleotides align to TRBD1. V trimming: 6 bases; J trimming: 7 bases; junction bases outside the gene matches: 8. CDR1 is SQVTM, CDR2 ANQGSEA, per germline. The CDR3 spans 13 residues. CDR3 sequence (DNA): TGCAGCGTCAAGACAGGGGTTCGGAACACCATATATTTT. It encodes CSVKTGVRNTIYF.

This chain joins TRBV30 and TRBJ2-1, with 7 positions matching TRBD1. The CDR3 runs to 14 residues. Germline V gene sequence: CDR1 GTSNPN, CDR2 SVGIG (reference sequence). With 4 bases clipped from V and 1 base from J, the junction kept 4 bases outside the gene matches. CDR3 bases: TGTGCCTGGAACCGGACAGGTTCCTACAATGAGCAGTTCTTC. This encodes CAWNRTGSYNEQFF. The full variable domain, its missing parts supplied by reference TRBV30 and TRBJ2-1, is SQTIHQWPATLVQPVGSPLSLECTVEGTSNPNLYWYRQAAGRGLQLLFYSVGIGQISSEVPQNLSASRPQDRQFILSSKKLLLSDSGFYLCAWNRTGSYNEQFFGPGTRLTVL.

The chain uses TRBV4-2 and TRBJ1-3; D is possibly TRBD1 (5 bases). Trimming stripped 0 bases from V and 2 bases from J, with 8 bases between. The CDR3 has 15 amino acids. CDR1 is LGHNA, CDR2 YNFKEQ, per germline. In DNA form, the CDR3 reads TGTGCCAGCAGCCAAGATCAGGGTGCTGGAAACACCATATATTTT. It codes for CASSQDQGAGNTIYF.

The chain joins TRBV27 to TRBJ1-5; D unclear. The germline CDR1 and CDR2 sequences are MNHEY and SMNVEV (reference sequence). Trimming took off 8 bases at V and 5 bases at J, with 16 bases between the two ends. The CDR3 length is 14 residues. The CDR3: CASGGPGMDQPQHF. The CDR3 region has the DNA TGTGCCAGCGGCGGGCCCGGGATGGATCAGCCCCAGCATTTT.

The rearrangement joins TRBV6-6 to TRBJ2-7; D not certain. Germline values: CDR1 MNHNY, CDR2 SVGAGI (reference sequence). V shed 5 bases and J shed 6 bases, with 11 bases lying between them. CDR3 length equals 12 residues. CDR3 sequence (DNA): TGTGCCAGCAGTACTTATTCGCTCGAGCAGTACTTC. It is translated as CASSTYSLEQYF.

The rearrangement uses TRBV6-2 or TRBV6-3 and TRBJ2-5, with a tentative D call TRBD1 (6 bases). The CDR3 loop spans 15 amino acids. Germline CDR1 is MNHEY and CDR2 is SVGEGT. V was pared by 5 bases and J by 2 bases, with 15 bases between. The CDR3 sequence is CASSPRTALQETQYF. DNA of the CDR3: TGTGCCAGCAGTCCCAGGACAGCCTTGCAAGAGACCCAGTACTTC.